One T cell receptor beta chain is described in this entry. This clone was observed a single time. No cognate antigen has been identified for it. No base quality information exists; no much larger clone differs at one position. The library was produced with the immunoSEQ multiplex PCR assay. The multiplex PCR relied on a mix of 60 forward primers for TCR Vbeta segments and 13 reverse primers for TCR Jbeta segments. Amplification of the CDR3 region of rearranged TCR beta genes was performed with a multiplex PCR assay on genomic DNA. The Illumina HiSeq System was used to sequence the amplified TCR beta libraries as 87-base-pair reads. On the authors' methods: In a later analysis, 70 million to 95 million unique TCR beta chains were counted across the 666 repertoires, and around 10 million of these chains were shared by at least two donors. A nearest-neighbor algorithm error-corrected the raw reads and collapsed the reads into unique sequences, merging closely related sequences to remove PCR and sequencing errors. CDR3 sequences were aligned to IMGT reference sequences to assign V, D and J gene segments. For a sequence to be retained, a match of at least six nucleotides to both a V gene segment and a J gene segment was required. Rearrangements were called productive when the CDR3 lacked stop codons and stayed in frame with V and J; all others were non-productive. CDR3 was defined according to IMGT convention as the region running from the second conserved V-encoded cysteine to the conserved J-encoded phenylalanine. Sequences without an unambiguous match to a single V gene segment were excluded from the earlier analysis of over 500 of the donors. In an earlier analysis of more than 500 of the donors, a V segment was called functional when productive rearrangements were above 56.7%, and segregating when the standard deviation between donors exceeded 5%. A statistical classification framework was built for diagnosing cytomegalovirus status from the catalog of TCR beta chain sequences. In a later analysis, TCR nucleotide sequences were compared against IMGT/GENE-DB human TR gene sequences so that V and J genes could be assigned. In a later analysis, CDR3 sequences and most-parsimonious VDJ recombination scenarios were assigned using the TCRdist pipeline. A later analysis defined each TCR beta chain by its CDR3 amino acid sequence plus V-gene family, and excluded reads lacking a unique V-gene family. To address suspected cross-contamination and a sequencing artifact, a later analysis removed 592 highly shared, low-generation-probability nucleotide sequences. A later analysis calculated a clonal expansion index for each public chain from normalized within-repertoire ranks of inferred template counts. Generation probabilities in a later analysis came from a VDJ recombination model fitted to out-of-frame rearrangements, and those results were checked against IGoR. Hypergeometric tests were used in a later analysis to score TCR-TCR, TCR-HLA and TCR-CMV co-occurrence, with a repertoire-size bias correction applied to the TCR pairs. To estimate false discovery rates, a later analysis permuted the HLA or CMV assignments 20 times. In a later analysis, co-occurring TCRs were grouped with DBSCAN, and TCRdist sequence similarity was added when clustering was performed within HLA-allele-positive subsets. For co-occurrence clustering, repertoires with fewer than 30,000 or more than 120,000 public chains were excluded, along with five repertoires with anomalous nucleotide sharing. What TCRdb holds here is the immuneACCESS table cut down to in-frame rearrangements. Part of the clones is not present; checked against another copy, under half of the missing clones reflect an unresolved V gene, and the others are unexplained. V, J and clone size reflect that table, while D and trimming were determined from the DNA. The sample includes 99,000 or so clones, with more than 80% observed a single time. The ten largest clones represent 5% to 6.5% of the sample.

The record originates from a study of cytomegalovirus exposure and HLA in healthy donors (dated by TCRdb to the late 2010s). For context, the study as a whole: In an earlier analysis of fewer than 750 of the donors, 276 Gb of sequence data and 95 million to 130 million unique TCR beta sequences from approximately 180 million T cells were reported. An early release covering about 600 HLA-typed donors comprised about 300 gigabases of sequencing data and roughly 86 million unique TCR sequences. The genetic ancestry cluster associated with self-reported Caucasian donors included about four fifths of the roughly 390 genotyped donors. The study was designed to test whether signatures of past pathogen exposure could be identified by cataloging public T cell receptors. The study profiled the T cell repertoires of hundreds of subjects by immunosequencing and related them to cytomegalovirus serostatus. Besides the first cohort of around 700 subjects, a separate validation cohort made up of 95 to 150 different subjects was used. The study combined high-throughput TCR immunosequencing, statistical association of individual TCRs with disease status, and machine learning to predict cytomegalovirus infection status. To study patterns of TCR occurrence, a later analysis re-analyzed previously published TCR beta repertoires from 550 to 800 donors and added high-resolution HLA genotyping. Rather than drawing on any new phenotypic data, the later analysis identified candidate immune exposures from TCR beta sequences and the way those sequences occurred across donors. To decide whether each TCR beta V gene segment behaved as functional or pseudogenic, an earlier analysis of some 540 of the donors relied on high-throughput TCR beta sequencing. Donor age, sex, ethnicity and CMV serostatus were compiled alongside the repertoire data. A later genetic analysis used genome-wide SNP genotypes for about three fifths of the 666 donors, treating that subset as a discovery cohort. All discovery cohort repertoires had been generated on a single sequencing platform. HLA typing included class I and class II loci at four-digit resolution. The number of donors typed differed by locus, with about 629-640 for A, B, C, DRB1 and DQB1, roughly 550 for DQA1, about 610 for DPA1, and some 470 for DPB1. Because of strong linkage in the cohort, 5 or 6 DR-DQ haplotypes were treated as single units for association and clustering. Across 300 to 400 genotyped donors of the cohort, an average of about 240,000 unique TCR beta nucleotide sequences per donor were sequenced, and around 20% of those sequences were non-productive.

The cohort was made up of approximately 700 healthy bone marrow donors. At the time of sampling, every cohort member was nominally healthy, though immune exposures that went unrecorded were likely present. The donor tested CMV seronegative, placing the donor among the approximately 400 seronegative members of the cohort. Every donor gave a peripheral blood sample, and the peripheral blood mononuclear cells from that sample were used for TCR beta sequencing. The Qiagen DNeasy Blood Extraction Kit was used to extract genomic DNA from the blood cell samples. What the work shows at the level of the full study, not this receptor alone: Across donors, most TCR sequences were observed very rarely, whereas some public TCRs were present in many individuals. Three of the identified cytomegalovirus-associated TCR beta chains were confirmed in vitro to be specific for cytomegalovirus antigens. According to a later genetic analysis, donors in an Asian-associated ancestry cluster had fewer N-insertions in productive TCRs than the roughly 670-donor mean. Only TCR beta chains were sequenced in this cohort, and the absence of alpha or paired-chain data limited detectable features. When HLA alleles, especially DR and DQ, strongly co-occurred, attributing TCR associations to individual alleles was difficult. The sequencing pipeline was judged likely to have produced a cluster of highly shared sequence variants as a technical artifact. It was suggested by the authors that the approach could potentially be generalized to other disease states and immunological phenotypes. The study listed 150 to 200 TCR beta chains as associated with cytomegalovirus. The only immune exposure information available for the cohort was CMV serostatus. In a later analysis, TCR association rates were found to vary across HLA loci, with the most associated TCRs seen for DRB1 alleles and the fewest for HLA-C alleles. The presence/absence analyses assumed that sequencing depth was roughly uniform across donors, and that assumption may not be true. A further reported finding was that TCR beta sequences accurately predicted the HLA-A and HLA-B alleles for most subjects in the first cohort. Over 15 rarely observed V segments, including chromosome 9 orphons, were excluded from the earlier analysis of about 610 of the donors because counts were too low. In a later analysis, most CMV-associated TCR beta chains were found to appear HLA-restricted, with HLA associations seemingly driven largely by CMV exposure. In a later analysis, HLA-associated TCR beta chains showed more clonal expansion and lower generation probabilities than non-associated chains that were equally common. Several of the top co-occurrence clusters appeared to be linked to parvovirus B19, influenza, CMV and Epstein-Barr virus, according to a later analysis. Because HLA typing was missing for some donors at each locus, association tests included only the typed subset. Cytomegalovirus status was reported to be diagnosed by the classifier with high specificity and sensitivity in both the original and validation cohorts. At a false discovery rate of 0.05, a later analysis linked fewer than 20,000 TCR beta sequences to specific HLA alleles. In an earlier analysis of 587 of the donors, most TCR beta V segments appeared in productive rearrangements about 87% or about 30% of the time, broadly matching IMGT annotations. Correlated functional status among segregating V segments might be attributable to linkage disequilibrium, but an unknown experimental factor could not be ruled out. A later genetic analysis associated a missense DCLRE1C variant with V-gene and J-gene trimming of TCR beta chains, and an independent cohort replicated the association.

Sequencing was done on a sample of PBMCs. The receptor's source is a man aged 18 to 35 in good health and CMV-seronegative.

This receptor has the CDR3 CASSPRDSSYEQYF. The sequenced DNA: TGTGCCAGCAGCCCCCGGGACAGTTCCTACGAGCAGTACTTC. The V and J segments used are TRBV7-2 and TRBJ2-7, and TRBD1 matches 7 of the central bases. The CDR3 holds 14 amino acids from the cysteine to the phenylalanine. The CDR3 DNA has 42 bases and is translated from base 1. The CDR1 and CDR2 encoded by the germline V gene are SGHTA and FQGNSA. For this chain, trimming is 5 bases at the V end and 1 base at the J end, and the number of junction bases without a gene match is 5.